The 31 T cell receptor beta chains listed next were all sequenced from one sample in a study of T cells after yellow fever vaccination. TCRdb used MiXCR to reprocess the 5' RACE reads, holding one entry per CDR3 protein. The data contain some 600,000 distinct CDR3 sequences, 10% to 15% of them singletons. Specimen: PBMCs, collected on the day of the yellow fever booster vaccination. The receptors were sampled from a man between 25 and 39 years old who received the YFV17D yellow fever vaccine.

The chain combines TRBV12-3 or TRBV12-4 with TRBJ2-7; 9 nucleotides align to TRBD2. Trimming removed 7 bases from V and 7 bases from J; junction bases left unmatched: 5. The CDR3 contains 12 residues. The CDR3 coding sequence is TGTGCCAGCATGTCGGCGGGAGGGGAGCAGTACTTC. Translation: CASMSAGGEQYF.

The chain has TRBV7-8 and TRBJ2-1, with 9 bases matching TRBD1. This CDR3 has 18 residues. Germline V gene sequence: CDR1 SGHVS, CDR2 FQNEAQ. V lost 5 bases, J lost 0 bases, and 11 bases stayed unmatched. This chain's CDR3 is CASSGAMEGQGSYNEQFF. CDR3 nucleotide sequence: TGTGCCAGCAGCGGAGCAATGGAGGGACAGGGCTCCTACAATGAGCAGTTCTTC.

In DNA form, the CDR3 reads TGCGCCAGCAGTCAATCTTTCGGTTACGGAGAGACCCAGTACTTC. This encodes CASSQSFGYGETQYF. V is TRBV23-1 and J is TRBJ2-5, with no clear D. TRBV23-1 is an open reading frame whose function is uncertain. The CDR3 spans 15 residues. Trimming took off 0 bases at V and 4 bases at J, with 12 bases between the two ends.

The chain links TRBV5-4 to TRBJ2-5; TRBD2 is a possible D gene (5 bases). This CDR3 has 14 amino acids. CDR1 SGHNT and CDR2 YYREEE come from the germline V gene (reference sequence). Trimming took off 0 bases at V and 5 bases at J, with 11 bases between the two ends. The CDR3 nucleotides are TGTGCCAGCAGCTTGGTGTCTAGCTTGGAGACCCAGTACTTC. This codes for CASSLVSSLETQYF.

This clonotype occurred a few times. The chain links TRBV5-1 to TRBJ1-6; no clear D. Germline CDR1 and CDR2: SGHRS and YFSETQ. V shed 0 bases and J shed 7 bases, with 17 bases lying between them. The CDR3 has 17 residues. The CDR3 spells CASSLGGRTPANSPLHF. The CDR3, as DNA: TGCGCCAGCAGCTTGGGTGGCCGGACGCCGGCCAATTCACCCCTCCACTTT.

Written as DNA, the CDR3 is TGTGCCAGCAGTTACTCGATCGGCGGGAGGATTTTTGAGGAGCTGTTTTTT. Translation: CASSYSIGGRIFEELFF. This sequence joins TRBV6-5 and TRBJ2-2; 8 nucleotides align to TRBD2. CDR1 is MNHEY, CDR2 SVGAGI, per germline. There are 17 residues in the CDR3. V gave up 0 bases and J gave up 10 bases; unmatched junction bases: 13.

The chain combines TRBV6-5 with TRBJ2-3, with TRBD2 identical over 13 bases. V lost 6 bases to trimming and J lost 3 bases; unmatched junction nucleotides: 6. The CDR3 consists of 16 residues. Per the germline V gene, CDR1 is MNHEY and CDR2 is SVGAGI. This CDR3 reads CASRTGLAGPTDTQYF. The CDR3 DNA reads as TGTGCCAGCAGAACGGGACTAGCGGGACCAACAGATACGCAGTATTTT.

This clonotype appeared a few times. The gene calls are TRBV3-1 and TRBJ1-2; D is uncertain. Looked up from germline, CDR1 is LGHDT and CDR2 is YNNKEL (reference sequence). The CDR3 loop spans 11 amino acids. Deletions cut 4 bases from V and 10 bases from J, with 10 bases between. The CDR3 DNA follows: TGTGCCAGCAGCCGCATGGGGTCCTACACCTTC. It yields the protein CASSRMGSYTF.

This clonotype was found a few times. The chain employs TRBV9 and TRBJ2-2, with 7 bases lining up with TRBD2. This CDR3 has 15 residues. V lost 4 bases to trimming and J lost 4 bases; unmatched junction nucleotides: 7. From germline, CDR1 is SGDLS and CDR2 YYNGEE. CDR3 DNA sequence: TGTGCCAGCAGCAAAGGGACTATTCCCACCGGGGAGCTGTTTTTT. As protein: CASSKGTIPTGELFF.

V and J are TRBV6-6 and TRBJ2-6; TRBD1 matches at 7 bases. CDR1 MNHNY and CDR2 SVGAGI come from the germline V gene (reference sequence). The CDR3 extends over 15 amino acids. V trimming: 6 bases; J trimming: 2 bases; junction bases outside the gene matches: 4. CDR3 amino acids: CASRFDRAGANVLTF. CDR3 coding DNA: TGTGCCAGCAGGTTCGACAGGGCTGGGGCCAACGTCCTGACTTTC.

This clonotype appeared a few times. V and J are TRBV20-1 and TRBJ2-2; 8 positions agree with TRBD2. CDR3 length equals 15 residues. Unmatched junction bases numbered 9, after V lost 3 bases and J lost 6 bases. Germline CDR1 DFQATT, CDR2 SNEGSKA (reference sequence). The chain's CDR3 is CSASAPGTRPGELFF. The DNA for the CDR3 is TGCAGTGCTAGCGCACCCGGGACTAGACCCGGGGAGCTGTTTTTT.

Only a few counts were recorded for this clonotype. CDR3 amino acids: CATRRQDWPSTEGYTF. The DNA of the CDR3 is TGTGCCACCCGGAGGCAGGATTGGCCCTCGACGGAGGGCTACACCTTC. The rearrangement uses TRBV6-1 and TRBJ1-2; D remains ambiguous. Germline CDR1 reads MNHNS; CDR2 reads SASEGT. The V end was cut by 10 bases, the J end by 8 bases, with 29 bases between. The CDR3 is made up of 16 amino acids.

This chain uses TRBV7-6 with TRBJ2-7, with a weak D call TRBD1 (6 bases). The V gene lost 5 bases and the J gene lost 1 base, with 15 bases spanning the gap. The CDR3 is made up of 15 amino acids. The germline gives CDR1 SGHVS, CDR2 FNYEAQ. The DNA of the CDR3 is TGTGCCAGCAGCACCCGACAGGCAGATTCCTACGAGCAGTACTTC. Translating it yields CASSTRQADSYEQYF.

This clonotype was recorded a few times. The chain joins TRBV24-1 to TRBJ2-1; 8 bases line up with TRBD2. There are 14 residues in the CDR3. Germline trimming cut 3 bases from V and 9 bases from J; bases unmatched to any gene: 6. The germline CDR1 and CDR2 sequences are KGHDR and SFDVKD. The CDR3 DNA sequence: TGTGCCACCAGTGATCCGCACGCGGGGGGTGAGCAGTTCTTC. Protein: CATSDPHAGGEQFF.

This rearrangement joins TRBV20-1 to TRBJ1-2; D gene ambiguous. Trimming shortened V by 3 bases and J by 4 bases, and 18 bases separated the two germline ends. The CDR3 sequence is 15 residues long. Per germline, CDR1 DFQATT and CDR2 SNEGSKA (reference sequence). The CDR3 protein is CSASDPTLGPYGYTF. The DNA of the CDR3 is TGCAGTGCTAGCGATCCAACTCTTGGCCCCTATGGCTACACCTTC.

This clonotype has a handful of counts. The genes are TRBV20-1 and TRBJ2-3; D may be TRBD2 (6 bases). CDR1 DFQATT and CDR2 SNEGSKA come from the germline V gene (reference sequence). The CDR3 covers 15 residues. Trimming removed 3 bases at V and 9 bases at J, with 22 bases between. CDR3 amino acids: CSARVPGALAGTQYF. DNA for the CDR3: TGCAGTGCTAGGGTTCCAGGCGCACTAGCAGGAACGCAGTATTTT.

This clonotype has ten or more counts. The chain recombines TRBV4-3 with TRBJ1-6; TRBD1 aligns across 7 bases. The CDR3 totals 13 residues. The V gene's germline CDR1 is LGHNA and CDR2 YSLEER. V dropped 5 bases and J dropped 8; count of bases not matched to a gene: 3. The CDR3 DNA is TGCGCCAGCAGCTGGCAGGGGGATTCACCCCTCCACTTT. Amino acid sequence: CASSWQGDSPLHF.

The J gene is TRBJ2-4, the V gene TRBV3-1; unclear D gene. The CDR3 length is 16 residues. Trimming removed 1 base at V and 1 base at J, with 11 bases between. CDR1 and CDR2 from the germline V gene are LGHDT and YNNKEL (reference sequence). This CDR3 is CASSQVGQLAKNIQYF. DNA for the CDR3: TGTGCCAGCAGCCAAGTTGGGCAGTTGGCCAAAAACATTCAGTACTTC. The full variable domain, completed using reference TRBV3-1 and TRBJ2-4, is DTAVSQTPKYLVTQMGNDKSIKCEQNLGHDTMYWYKQDSKKFLKIMFSYNNKELIINETVPNRFSPKSPDKAHLNLHINSLELGDSAVYFCASSQVGQLAKNIQYFGAGTRLSVL.

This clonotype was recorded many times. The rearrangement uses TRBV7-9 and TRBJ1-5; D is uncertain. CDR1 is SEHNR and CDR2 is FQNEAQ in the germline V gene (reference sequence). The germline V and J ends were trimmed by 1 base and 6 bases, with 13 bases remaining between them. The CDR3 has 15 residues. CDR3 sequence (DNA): TGTGCCAGCAGCTTAGGTGGACGGCGGGGTCAGCCCCAGCATTTT. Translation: CASSLGGRRGQPQHF.

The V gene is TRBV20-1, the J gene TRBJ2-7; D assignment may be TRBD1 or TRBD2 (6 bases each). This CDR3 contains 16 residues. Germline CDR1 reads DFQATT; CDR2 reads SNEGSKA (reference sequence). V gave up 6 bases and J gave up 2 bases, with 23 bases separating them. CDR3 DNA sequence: TGCAGTGCCACTAGGCAGTCGGGGGCCAGAACCTACGAGCAGTACTTC. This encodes CSATRQSGARTYEQYF.

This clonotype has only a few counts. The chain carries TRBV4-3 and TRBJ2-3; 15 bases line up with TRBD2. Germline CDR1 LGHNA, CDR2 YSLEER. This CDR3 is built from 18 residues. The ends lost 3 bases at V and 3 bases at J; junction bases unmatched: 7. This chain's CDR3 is CASSQVPGLAGGTDTQYF. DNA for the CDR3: TGCGCCAGCAGCCAGGTGCCGGGACTAGCGGGAGGAACAGATACGCAGTATTTT.

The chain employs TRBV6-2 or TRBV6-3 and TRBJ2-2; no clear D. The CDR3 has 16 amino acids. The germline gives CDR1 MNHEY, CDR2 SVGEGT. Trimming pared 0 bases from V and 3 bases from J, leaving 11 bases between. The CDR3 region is CASSYSGQSYTGELFF. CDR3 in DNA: TGTGCCAGCAGTTACTCTGGGCAGTCCTACACCGGGGAGCTGTTTTTT.

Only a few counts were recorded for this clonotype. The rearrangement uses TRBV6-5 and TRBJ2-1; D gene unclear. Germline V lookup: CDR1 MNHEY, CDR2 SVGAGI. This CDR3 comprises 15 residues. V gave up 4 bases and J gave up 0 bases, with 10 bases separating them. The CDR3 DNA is TGTGCCAGCAGTTTCTTAATGAGCTCCTACAATGAGCAGTTCTTC. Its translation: CASSFLMSSYNEQFF.

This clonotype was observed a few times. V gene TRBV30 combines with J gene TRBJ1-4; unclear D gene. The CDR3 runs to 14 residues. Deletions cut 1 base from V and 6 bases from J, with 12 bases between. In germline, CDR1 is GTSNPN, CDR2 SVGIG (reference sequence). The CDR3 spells CAWSERGLYEKLFF. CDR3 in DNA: TGTGCCTGGAGTGAGCGCGGACTCTATGAAAAACTGTTTTTT.

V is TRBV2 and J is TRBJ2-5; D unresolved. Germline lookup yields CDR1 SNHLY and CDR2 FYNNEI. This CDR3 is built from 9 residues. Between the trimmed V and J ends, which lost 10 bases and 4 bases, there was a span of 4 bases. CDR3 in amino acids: CANGETQYF. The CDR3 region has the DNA TGTGCCAATGGAGAGACCCAGTACTTC.

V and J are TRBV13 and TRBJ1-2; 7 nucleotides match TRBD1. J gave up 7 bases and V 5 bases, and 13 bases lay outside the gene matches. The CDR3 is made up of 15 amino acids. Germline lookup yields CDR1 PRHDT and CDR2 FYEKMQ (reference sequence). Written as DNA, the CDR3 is TGTGCCAGCAGCCCCTTCGACGAGGGGGCAAGTGGCTACACCTTC. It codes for CASSPFDEGASGYTF.

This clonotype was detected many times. The CDR3: CASLAVDTQYF. The DNA of the CDR3 is TGTGCCTCACTAGCGGTAGATACGCAGTATTTT. This chain connects TRBV10-3 to TRBJ2-3; TRBD2 aligns across 8 bases. The ends lost 11 bases at V and 5 bases at J; junction bases unmatched: 3. CDR3 length equals 11 residues. From germline, CDR1 is ENHRY and CDR2 SYGVKD.

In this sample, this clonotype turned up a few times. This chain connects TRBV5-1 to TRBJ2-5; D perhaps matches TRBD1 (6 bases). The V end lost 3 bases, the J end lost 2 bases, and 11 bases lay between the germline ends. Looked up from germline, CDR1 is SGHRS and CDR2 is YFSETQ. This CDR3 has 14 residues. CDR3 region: CASSSGHRQETQYF. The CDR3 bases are TGCGCCAGCAGCTCGGGACACCGACAAGAGACCCAGTACTTC.

This chain's CDR3 is CASSVYSQGKDEQFF. Here the CDR3 DNA reads TGTGCCAGCAGCGTATATTCACAGGGTAAGGATGAGCAGTTCTTC. The V gene is TRBV9, the J gene TRBJ2-1; D is possibly TRBD1 (6 bases). The CDR3 loop spans 15 amino acids. Germline CDR1 and CDR2: SGDLS and YYNGEE. V lost 1 base, J lost 8 bases, and 16 bases lay in between.

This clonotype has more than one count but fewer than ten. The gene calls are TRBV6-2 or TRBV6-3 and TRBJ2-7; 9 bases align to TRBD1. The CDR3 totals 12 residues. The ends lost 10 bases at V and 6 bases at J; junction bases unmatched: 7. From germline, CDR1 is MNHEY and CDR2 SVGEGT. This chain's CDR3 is CATEQGAGEQYF. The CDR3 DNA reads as TGTGCCACCGAACAGGGGGCGGGCGAGCAGTACTTC.

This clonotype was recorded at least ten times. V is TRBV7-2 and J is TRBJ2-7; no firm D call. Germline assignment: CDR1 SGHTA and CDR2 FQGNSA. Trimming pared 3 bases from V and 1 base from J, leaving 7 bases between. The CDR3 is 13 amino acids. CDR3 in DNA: TGTGCCAGCAGCTTTTCTGGGTCCTACGAGCAGTACTTC. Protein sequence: CASSFSGSYEQYF.